What follows are 18 T cell receptor beta chains derived from one specimen sequenced in a study of CD8+CD57+ T cells in acquired aplastic anemia. Investigators profiled TCR beta VDJ and CDR3 from genomic DNA template. TCRdb used MiXCR to reprocess the reads, holding one entry per CDR3 protein. Of 250,000 to 350,000 distinct CDR3 sequences listed, approximately 56% are singletons. The sequenced material came from sorted CD4+, CD8+, or CD8+CD57+ T cells (not recorded which) from PBMCs. Receptor source: a human donor with severe aplastic anemia or a healthy control (not recorded which).

The CDR3 sequence: CASSYGEGTGHGYTF. Written as DNA, the CDR3 is TGTGCCAGCAGCTACGGAGAAGGGACAGGGCACGGCTACACCTTC. V and J are TRBV5-4 and TRBJ1-2; the match to TRBD1 covers 9 bases. Trimming removed 3 bases from V and 8 bases from J; junction bases left unmatched: 11. The germline gives CDR1 SGHNT, CDR2 YYREEE (reference sequence). CDR3 size: 15 residues.

V gene TRBV24-1 combines with J gene TRBJ2-7; 10 bases are shared with TRBD2. This CDR3 comprises 15 residues. V shed 4 bases and J 3 bases; nucleotides not matched to a gene: 5. The germline V gene has CDR1 KGHDR and CDR2 SFDVKD. CDR3 nucleotides: TGTGCCACCAGTGACCGGACTAGCGGACACTACGAGCAGTACTTC. It specifies CATSDRTSGHYEQYF.

The CDR3: CASSLLGRGGNQPQHF. In nucleotides, the CDR3 is TGTGCCAGCAGTTTACTAGGCAGGGGTGGCAATCAGCCCCAGCATTTT. V usage is TRBV7-8 and J usage is TRBJ1-5; D may be TRBD1 (6 bases). The CDR3 runs to 16 residues. V lost 6 bases to trimming and J lost 2 bases, with 17 bases between them. The germline V gene encodes CDR1 SGHVS and CDR2 FQNEAQ.

With regard to this clonotype: The CDR3 does not end in the conserved phenylalanine or tryptophan, so this is likely a read error. The V gene is TRBV18, the J gene TRBJ2-3; a possible D gene is TRBD2 (7 bases). Trimming removed 3 bases from V and 4 bases from J, with 23 bases in between. The CDR3 spans 18 residues. In germline, CDR1 is KGHSH, CDR2 LQKENI. The DNA for the CDR3 is TGTGCCAGCTCACCTAACTTCGGGGGGCAGACAGTCGCAGATACGCAGTATCTT. Protein sequence: CASSPNFGGQTVADTQYL.

This chain uses TRBV7-9 with TRBJ1-6; 10 bases agree with TRBD1. The length of the CDR3 is 15 residues. In germline, CDR1 is SEHNR, CDR2 FQNEAQ (reference sequence). The trim removed 3 bases at V and 8 bases at J, leaving 4 bases unmatched. CDR3 loop: CASSLYGQGDSPLHF. The DNA of the CDR3 is TGTGCCAGCAGCTTGTACGGACAGGGGGATTCACCCCTCCACTTT. Full variable domain (remainder filled in from reference TRBV7-9 and TRBJ1-6): DTGVSQNPRHKITKRGQNVTFRCDPISEHNRLYWYRQTLGQGPEFLTYFQNEAQLEKSRLLSDRFSAERPKGSFSTLEIQRTEQGDSAMYLCASSLYGQGDSPLHFGNGTRLTVT.

The chain combines TRBV29-1 with TRBJ1-3; D call uncertain. This CDR3 contains 12 residues. CDR1 is SQVTM and CDR2 is ANQGSEA in the germline V gene. V was pared by 8 bases and J by 4 bases, with 12 bases between. This CDR3 is CSSLAPGNTIYF. The DNA of the CDR3 is TGCAGCTCCCTTGCTCCCGGAAACACCATATATTTT.

This chain uses TRBV19 with TRBJ2-1; D perhaps matches TRBD1 (7 bases). The CDR3 covers 13 residues. The germline gives CDR1 LNHDA, CDR2 SQIVND (reference sequence). V lost 6 bases to trimming and J lost 7 bases, with 13 bases between them. In DNA form, the CDR3 reads TGTGCCAGTAGCCCGACAGGGACTAATGAGCAGTTCTTC. This encodes CASSPTGTNEQFF. Supplemented by reference TRBV19 and TRBJ2-1, the full variable domain reads DGGITQSPKYLFRKEGQNVTLSCEQNLNHDAMYWYRQDPGQGLRLIYYSQIVNDFQKGDIAEGYSVSREKKESFPLTVTSAQKNPTAFYLCASSPTGTNEQFFGPGTRLTVL.

This rearrangement joins TRBV7-9 to TRBJ2-7, with D possibly being TRBD2 (7 bases). Germline V lookup: CDR1 SEHNR, CDR2 FQNEAQ (reference sequence). The CDR3 loop spans 13 amino acids. V was clipped by 7 bases and J by 6 bases, with 16 bases between them. The chain's CDR3 is CASTLVGGPEQYF. The CDR3 DNA reads as TGTGCCAGCACTCTCGTGGGGGGGCCCGAGCAGTACTTC.

The chain employs TRBV10-3 and TRBJ1-1; tentative D call: TRBD1 (5 bases). This CDR3 contains 13 residues. Deletions cut 6 bases from V and 0 bases from J, with 8 bases between. Germline V lookup: CDR1 ENHRY, CDR2 SYGVKD. As DNA, the CDR3 is TGTGCCATCAGGGAACAGGTGAACACTGAAGCTTTCTTT. Amino acids: CAIREQVNTEAFF.

As for this clonotype: No conserved phenylalanine or tryptophan ends this CDR3, so it is likely a read error. J is TRBJ2-5 and V is TRBV20-1; 14 bases line up with TRBD2. Germline loops: CDR1 DFQATT, CDR2 SNEGSKA (reference sequence). CDR3 length: 15 amino acids. With 5 bases clipped from V and 3 bases from J, the junction kept 5 bases outside the gene matches. The DNA of the CDR3 is TGCAGTGCTCGCGGACTAGCGGGGGGAAAAGAGACCCAGTACCTC. It codes for CSARGLAGGKETQYL.

The table lists this clonotype with a few counts. The rearrangement uses TRBV19 and TRBJ2-3; TRBD2 agrees at 9 bases. V shed 5 bases and J 0 bases; nucleotides not matched to a gene: 3. CDR1 LNHDA and CDR2 SQIVND come from the germline V gene (reference sequence). This CDR3 is built from 15 residues. Here the CDR3 reads CASSVTSGSTDTQYF. The CDR3 coding sequence is TGTGCCAGTAGTGTGACTAGCGGAAGCACAGATACGCAGTATTTT.

The chain combines TRBV2 with TRBJ1-1, with 9 nucleotides matching TRBD1. Germline CDR1 and CDR2: SNHLY and FYNNEI. V lost 7 bases and J lost 2; bases outside the gene matches: 5. This CDR3 region has 14 residues. The CDR3 region has the DNA TGTGCCAGCATGGCGGACAGGGGAAACACTGAAGCTTTCTTT. Translation: CASMADRGNTEAFF.

The chain employs TRBV11-3 and TRBJ2-1; 8 nucleotides match TRBD1. The trim removed 9 bases at V and 6 bases at J, leaving 16 bases unmatched. The CDR3 has 16 residues. Germline values: CDR1 SGHNT, CDR2 YENEEA. The CDR3 DNA reads TGTGCCAGTAACCACCGGCGGACAGGGTCCGTCAATGAGCAGTTCTTC. Translating gives CASNHRRTGSVNEQFF.

On this clonotype itself: The junction does not match germline at one end; this may be a read error. J is TRBJ1-1 and V is TRBV20-1, with D maybe TRBD1 (5 bases). The germline V gene has CDR1 DFQATT and CDR2 SNEGSKA (reference sequence). This CDR3 is built from 15 residues. This chain's CDR3 is CSARGIRGRRTAAFF. Written as DNA, the CDR3 is TGCAGTGCTAGAGGTATAAGGGGCCGTCGGACTGCAGCTTTCTTT.

Regarding this clonotype: Sequence at one end of the junction differs from germline and may be a read error. V is TRBV6-6 and J is TRBJ2-7; D call uncertain. The CDR3 covers 14 residues. The V gene's germline CDR1 is MNHNY and CDR2 SVGAGI (reference sequence). The CDR3 DNA reads TGCGCCAGCAGTTACGGGCCTTATTCCTACGAGCAGTACTTC. Encoded protein: CASSYGPYSYEQYF.

The CDR3 sequence is CASSVGASEETQYF. The CDR3 nucleotides are TGTGCCAGCAGCGTAGGGGCTAGCGAAGAGACCCAGTACTTC. The rearrangement joins TRBV9 to TRBJ2-5; weak D call: TRBD2 (6 bases). The CDR3 has 14 amino acids. CDR1 is SGDLS and CDR2 is YYNGEE in the germline V gene. Trimming left V 0 bases short and J 3 bases short, with 9 bases between.

The chain uses TRBV2 and TRBJ1-3; TRBD1 matches at 7 bases. The V gene's germline CDR1 is SNHLY and CDR2 FYNNEI. This CDR3 spans 13 amino acids. V lost 6 bases to trimming and J lost 6 bases; unmatched junction nucleotides: 5. For the CDR3, the DNA is TGTGCCAGCAGCTGGGACAGTTCAAACACCATATATTTT. It is translated as CASSWDSSNTIYF.

This clonotype was found a few times. The chain has TRBV20-1 and TRBJ2-3, with D perhaps matching TRBD1 (6 bases). From germline, CDR1 is DFQATT and CDR2 SNEGSKA (reference sequence). This CDR3 is built from 13 residues. The ends were cut back, 3 bases at V and 6 bases at J, with 13 bases in the middle. The CDR3 bases are TGCAGTGCTAGGGTACAGGGTCGCGATACGCAGTATTTT. Translated, it gives CSARVQGRDTQYF.